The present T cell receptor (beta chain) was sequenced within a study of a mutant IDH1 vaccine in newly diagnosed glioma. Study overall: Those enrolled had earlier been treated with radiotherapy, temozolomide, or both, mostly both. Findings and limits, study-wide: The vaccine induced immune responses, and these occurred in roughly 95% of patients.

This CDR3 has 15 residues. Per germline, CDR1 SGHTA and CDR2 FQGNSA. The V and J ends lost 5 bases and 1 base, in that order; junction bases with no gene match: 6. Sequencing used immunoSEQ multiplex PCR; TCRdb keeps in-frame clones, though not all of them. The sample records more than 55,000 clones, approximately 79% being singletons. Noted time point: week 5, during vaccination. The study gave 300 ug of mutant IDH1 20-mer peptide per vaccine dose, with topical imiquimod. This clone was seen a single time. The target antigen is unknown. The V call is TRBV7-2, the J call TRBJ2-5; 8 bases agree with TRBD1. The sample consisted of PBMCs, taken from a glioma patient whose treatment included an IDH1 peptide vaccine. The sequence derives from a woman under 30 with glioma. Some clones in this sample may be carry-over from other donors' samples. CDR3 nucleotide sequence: TGTGCCAGCAGCCTCTCGACAGGGGTCCAAGAGACCCAGTACTTC. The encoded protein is CASSLSTGVQETQYF.